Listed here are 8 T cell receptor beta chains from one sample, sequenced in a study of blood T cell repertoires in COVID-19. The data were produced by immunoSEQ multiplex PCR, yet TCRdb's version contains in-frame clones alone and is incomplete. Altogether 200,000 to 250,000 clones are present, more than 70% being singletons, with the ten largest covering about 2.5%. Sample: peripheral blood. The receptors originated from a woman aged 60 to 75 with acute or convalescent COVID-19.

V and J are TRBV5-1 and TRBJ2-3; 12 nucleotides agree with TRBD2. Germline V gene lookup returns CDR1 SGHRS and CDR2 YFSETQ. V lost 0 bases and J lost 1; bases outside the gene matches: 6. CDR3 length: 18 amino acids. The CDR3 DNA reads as TGCGCCAGCAGCTTGGGCCTAGCGGGAGGGCGGGGCACAGATACGCAGTATTTT. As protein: CASSLGLAGGRGTDTQYF.

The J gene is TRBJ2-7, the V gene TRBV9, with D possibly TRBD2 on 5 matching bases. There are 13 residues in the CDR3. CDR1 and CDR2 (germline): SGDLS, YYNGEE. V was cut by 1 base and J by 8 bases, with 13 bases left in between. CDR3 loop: CASSVQSGDKQYF. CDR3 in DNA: TGTGCCAGCAGCGTACAGTCCGGGGATAAGCAGTACTTC. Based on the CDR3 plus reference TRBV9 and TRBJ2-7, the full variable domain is DSGVTQTPKHLITATGQRVTLRCSPRSGDLSVYWYQQSLDQGLQFLIQYYNGEERAKGNILERFSAQQFPDLHSELNLSSLELGDSALYFCASSVQSGDKQYFGPGTRLTVT.

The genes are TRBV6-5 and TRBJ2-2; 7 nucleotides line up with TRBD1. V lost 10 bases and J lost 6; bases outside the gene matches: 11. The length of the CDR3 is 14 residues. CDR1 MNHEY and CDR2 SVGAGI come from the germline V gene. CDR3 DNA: TGTGCCATCCACAGACAGGGTCTATCCGGGGAGCTGTTTTTT. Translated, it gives CAIHRQGLSGELFF.

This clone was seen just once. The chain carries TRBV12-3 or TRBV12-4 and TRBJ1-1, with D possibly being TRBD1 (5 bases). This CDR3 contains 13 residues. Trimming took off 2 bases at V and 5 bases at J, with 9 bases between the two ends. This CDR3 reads CASSLRKGTEAFF. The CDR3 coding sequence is TGTGCCAGCAGTTTAAGAAAGGGGACTGAAGCTTTCTTT.

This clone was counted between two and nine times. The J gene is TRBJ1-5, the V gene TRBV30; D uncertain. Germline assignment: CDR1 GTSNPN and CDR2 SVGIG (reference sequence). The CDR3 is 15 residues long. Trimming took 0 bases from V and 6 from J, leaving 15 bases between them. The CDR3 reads CAWSVRRVRGQPQHF. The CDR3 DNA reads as TGTGCCTGGAGTGTAAGGAGGGTACGGGGTCAGCCCCAGCATTTT.

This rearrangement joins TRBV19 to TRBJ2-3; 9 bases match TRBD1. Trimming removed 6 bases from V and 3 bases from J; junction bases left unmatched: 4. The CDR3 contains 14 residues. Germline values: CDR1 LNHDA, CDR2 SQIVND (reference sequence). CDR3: CASRDRGRTDTQYF. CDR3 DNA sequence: TGTGCCAGTAGGGACAGGGGTCGAACAGATACGCAGTATTTT.

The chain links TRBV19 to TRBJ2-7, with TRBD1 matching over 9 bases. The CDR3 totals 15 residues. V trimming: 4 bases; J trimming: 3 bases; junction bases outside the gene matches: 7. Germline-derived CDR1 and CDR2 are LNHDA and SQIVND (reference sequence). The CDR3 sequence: CASSTQTGGLYEQYF. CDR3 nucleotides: TGTGCCAGTAGTACTCAGACAGGGGGGCTCTACGAGCAGTACTTC.

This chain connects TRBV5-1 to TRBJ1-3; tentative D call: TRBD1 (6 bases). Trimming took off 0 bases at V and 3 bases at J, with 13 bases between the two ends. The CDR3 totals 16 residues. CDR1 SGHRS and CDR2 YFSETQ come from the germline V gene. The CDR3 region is CASSLVTTGFGNTIYF. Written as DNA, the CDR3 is TGCGCCAGCAGCTTGGTCACTACAGGGTTTGGAAACACCATATATTTT.